This T cell receptor beta chain was found in a study of blood T cells in healthy people across ages. Whole-study findings and limits: Getting older went along with TCR beta diversity per million T cells dropping roughly linearly.

Per the germline V gene, CDR1 is SGHRS and CDR2 is YFSETQ. V dropped 4 bases and J dropped 7 bases, with 23 bases sitting between them. This CDR3 is 17 amino acids long. Through a sample-barcoded 5' primer and a J-beta primer mix, a second PCR was run for roughly 7 to 12 cycles. Each of the samples gave a minimum of 2.5 million paired-end reads that contained CDR3. A single record per CDR3 protein comes from TCRdb applying MiXCR to the 5' RACE reads. This repertoire shows over 750,000 distinct CDR3 sequences, around a quarter found once; its top ten account for 9% to 9.5%. As concerns this clonotype: Its antigen is unidentified.

This sample also appeared in a second study, on T cells of mothers and their children. That source adds: Whether pairs are related or unrelated, thymic selection shapes their TCR recombination output in much the same way.

The V and J genes are TRBV5-1 and TRBJ1-4; D possibly corresponds to TRBD1 (5 bases). The source is a boy between 10 and 17 years old in good health. Sequencing was performed on blood. The CDR3 loop is CASSAGGTVTPVEKLFF. CDR3 sequence (DNA): TGCGCCAGCAGCGCGGGCGGGACGGTGACACCCGTTGAAAAACTGTTTTTT.